The clone carrying this TCR beta chain has only a few counts. The target antigen is unknown. From 5'RACE with constant-segment primers came TCR alpha and TCR beta cDNA libraries that carried sample barcodes and UMIs. TCRdb independently ran MiXCR on the 5' RACE reads; one entry per CDR3 protein. The data hold fewer than 150,000 distinct CDR3 sequences, with 14% observed a single time. These data originate in a study of T-cell memory formation after mild COVID-19. Study-level points and caveats: There were some responding clones in pre-infection memory, which suggested that cross-reactive memory had joined.

The CDR3 loop spans 15 amino acids. Germline loops: CDR1 SGHRS, CDR2 YFSETQ. Trimming took 6 bases from V and 5 from J, leaving 20 bases between them. The TCR sequence derives from an adult woman who had mild COVID-19 (a few samples of this study predate the infection). Cell type and time point are not known. V gene TRBV5-1 combines with J gene TRBJ1-1; possibly TRBD1 for D (5 bases). Sequencing was performed on PBMCs or a T cell subset sorted from them (not recorded which). The CDR3 DNA reads TGCGCCAGCACCGCGGGGGATTTAGAGAGGACTGAAGCTTTCTTT. This sequence encodes CASTAGDLERTEAFF.